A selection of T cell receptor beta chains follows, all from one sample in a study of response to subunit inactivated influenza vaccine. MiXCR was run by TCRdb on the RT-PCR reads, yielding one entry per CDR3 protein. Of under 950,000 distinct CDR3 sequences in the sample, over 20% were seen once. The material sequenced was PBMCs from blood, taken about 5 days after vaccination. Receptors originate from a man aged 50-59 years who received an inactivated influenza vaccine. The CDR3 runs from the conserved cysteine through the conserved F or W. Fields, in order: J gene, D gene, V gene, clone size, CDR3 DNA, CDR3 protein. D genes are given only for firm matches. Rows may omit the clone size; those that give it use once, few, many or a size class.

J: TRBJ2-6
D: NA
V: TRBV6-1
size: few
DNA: TGTGCCAGCCAGCTCTCTGGGGCCAACGTCCTGACTTTC
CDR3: CASQLSGANVLTF

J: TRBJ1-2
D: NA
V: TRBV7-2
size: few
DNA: TGTGCCAGCAGCTTAAGTAAAGAGGGGAACTATGGCTACACCTTC
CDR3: CASSLSKEGNYGYTF

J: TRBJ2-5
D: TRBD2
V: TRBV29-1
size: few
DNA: TGCAGCGTTGGGGGACTAGCGGGAGTGGTTACCCAGTACTTC
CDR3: CSVGGLAGVVTQYF

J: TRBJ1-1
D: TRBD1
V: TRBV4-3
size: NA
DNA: TGCGCCAGCAGCCAAGATCGGGGGACAGCTGAAGCTTTCTTT
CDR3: CASSQDRGTAEAFF

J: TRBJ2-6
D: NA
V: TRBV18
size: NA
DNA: TGTGCCAGCTCACCCCGGACTGGTCAGGCCAACGTCCTGACTTTC
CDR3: CASSPRTGQANVLTF

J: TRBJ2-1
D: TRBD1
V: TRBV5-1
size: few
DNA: TGCGCCAGCAGTACAGGGGAGTGGAATAATGAGCAGTTCTTC
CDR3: CASSTGEWNNEQFF

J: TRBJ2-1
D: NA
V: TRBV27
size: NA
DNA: TGTGCCAGCAGTTTTTTCTCCAACAATGAGCAGTTCTTC
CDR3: CASSFFSNNEQFF

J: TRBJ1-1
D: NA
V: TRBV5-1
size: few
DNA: TGCGCCAGCAGCTTCGGGGCCGTAAACACTGAAGCTTTCTTT
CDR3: CASSFGAVNTEAFF

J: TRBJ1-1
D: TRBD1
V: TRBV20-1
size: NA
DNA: TGCAGTGCTAATCTCAGGGGGCAACGGCGGGGTGAAACTGAAGCTTTCTTT
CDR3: CSANLRGQRRGETEAFF

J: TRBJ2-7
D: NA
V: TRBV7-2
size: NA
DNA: TGTGCCAGCAGCTCTTCGCCGAGAGAGCAGTACTTC
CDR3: CASSSSPREQYF

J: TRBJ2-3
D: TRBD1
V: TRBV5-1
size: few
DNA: TGCGCCAGCAGCGGATTACAGGGGCAAGTTACAGATACGCAGTATTTT
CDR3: CASSGLQGQVTDTQYF

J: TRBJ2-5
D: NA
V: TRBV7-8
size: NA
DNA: TGTGCCAGCAGCTCCCGAGCCATCCAAGAGACCCAGTACTTC
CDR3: CASSSRAIQETQYF

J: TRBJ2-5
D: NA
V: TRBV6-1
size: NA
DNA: TGTGCCAGCAGTCCCGCCTGGGGGAGGGGGCAAGAGACCCAGTACTTC
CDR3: CASSPAWGRGQETQYF

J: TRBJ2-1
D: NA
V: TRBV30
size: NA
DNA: TGTGCCTGGAGTGTTCTTCCTGAGCAGTTCTTC
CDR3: CAWSVLPEQFF

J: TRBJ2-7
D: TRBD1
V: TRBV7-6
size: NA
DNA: TGTGCCAGCAGCTTAGCCACAGGGGGCTCCTACGAGCAGTACTTC
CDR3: CASSLATGGSYEQYF

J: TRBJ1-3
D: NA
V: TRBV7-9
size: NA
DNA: TGTGCCAGCAGCCTACCGCAGAGCACTGGAAACACCATATATTTT
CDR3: CASSLPQSTGNTIYF

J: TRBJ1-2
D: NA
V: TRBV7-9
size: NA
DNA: TGTGCCAGCAGCCCCCCCCCGGATCTCCTGGGCTACACCTTC
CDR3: CASSPPPDLLGYTF

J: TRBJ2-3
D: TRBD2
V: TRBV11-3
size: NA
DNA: TGTGCCAGCAGCTCGCGGACTAGCGGGAGGGTTGCAGATACGCAGTATTTT
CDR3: CASSSRTSGRVADTQYF

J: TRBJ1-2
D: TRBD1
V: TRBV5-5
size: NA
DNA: TGTGCCAGCAGCTTTTACCCCCAAGACAGGGGGCTCGGCTACACCTTC
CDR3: CASSFYPQDRGLGYTF

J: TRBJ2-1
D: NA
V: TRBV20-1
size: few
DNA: TGCAGTGCTAGACGGGGGCCGTACAATGAGCAGTTCTTC
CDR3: CSARRGPYNEQFF

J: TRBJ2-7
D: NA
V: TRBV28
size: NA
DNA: TGTGCCAGCCAACGAACAGGGTACGAGCAGTACTTC
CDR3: CASQRTGYEQYF

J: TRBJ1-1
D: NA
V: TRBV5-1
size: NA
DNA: TGCGCCAGCAGCGTAGATCCGGGGGCGAACACTGAAGCTTTCTTT
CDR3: CASSVDPGANTEAFF

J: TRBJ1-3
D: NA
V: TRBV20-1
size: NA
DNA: TGCAGTGCTAGAGATTATGAAGGGCAGCCTGGAAACACCATATATTTT
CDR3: CSARDYEGQPGNTIYF

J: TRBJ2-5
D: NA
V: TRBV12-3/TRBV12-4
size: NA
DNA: TGTGCCAGCAGCACGGGACAGCCTTCGGGGGGAACCCAGTACTTC
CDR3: CASSTGQPSGGTQYF

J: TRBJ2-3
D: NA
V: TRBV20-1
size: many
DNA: TGCAGTGCTAGTTCGGGACACACAGATACGCAGTATTTT
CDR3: CSASSGHTDTQYF

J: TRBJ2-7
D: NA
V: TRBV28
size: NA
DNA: TGTGCCAGCAGTTTACAGGGTTACTACGAGCAGTACTTC
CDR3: CASSLQGYYEQYF

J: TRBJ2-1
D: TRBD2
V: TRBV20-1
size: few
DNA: TGCAGTGCTCCGATTAGCGGGAGGGCTTACAATGAGCAGTTCTTC
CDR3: CSAPISGRAYNEQFF

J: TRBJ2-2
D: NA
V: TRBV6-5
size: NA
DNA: TGTGCCAGCAGTTACTATGTGACAGGTGGCACCGGGGAGCTGTTTTTT
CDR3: CASSYYVTGGTGELFF